Listed below are T cell receptor beta chains from one sample, sequenced in a study of T cell responses to AZD1222 COVID-19 vaccine. The data were produced by immunoSEQ multiplex PCR, yet TCRdb's version contains in-frame clones alone and is incomplete. The data contain around 140,000 clones, about nine tenths of them singletons. This specimen was peripheral blood, taken 28 days after the second AZD1222 dose. The receptors were sampled from an adult who received the AZD1222 COVID-19 vaccine. CDR3s include the opening cysteine and the closing phenylalanine or tryptophan. Each record gives: CDR3 protein, CDR3 DNA, D gene, J gene, clone size, V gene. The D gene is left open where the match is weak. Where a row states a size, it is once, few, many or the class of an expanded clone; other rows omit it.

CDR3 protein: CASSLDRMNTEAFF; CDR3 DNA: TGTGCCAGCTCATTAGACCGGATGAACACTGAAGCTTTCTTT; D gene: NA; J gene: TRBJ1-1; clone size: NA; V gene: TRBV18
CDR3 protein: CASSPGTPRRPIYF; CDR3 DNA: TGTGCCAGCAGCCCGGGGACTCCGCGCCGACCCATATATTTT; D gene: NA; J gene: TRBJ1-3; clone size: NA; V gene: TRBV3-1/TRBV3-2
CDR3 protein: CASSQGASGEANEQFF; CDR3 DNA: TGTGCCAGCAGCCAAGGGGCCAGCGGAGAAGCCAATGAGCAGTTCTTC; D gene: NA; J gene: TRBJ2-1; clone size: NA; V gene: TRBV3-1/TRBV3-2
CDR3 protein: CASSLNPASGNQETQYF; CDR3 DNA: TGTGCCAGCAGCTTAAATCCGGCTAGCGGAAACCAAGAGACCCAGTACTTC; D gene: TRBD2; J gene: TRBJ2-5; clone size: NA; V gene: TRBV7-3
CDR3 protein: CASSLSPPGTGVRNQPQHF; CDR3 DNA: TGTGCCAGCAGCTTATCCCCTCCCGGGACAGGGGTTAGGAATCAGCCCCAGCATTTT; D gene: TRBD1; J gene: TRBJ1-5; clone size: NA; V gene: TRBV7-9
CDR3 protein: CASSPFHIRRSSYEQYF; CDR3 DNA: TGTGCCAGCAGCCCCTTCCACATCAGGCGGAGCTCCTACGAGCAGTACTTC; D gene: NA; J gene: TRBJ2-7; clone size: once; V gene: TRBV11-2
CDR3 protein: CASSPASGRANTDTQYF; CDR3 DNA: TGTGCCAGCAGCCCCGCGAGCGGGAGGGCCAACACAGATACGCAGTATTTT; D gene: TRBD2; J gene: TRBJ2-3; clone size: NA; V gene: TRBV7-2
CDR3 protein: CASSPGFKPNTEAFF; CDR3 DNA: TGTGCCAGCAGCCCCGGGTTTAAACCGAACACTGAAGCTTTCTTT; D gene: NA; J gene: TRBJ1-1; clone size: NA; V gene: TRBV7-8
CDR3 protein: CASRKDVYEQYF; CDR3 DNA: TGCGCCAGCAGGAAAGACGTCTACGAGCAGTACTTC; D gene: NA; J gene: TRBJ2-7; clone size: NA; V gene: TRBV5-1
CDR3 protein: CASSLALGQGTPLHF; CDR3 DNA: TGTGCCAGCAGCTTAGCGCTGGGACAGGGGACACCCCTCCACTTT; D gene: TRBD1; J gene: TRBJ1-6; clone size: NA; V gene: TRBV7-8
CDR3 protein: CSVPIVGETQYF; CDR3 DNA: TGCAGCGTTCCGATAGTAGGGGAGACCCAGTACTTC; D gene: NA; J gene: TRBJ2-5; clone size: NA; V gene: TRBV29-1
CDR3 protein: CASSPGGGRADTQYF; CDR3 DNA: TGTGCCAGCAGCCCAGGCGGGGGCAGGGCAGATACGCAGTATTTT; D gene: NA; J gene: TRBJ2-3; clone size: NA; V gene: TRBV5-4
CDR3 protein: CASSIRRGELFF; CDR3 DNA: TGTGCCAGTAGTATCCGCCGGGGGGAGCTGTTTTTT; D gene: NA; J gene: TRBJ2-2; clone size: once; V gene: TRBV19
CDR3 protein: CASSQTRGQPQHF; CDR3 DNA: TGTGCCAGCAGCCAAACACGAGGGCAGCCCCAGCATTTT; D gene: NA; J gene: TRBJ1-5; clone size: NA; V gene: TRBV3-1/TRBV3-2
CDR3 protein: CASSIGGGSGTEAFF; CDR3 DNA: TGTGCCAGTAGTATTGGCGGGGGATCCGGGACTGAAGCTTTCTTT; D gene: NA; J gene: TRBJ1-1; clone size: NA; V gene: TRBV19
CDR3 protein: CSVPAGLAQAFF; CDR3 DNA: TGCAGCGTTCCGGCAGGGTTGGCCCAAGCTTTCTTT; D gene: NA; J gene: TRBJ1-1; clone size: NA; V gene: TRBV29-1
CDR3 protein: CASSLHGTGKMNTEAFF; CDR3 DNA: TGTGCCAGCAGCTTACACGGGACAGGGAAAATGAACACTGAAGCTTTCTTT; D gene: TRBD1; J gene: TRBJ1-1; clone size: NA; V gene: TRBV7-9
CDR3 protein: CASTESGGISEAFF; CDR3 DNA: TGTGCCAGCACCGAATCAGGAGGGATCTCTGAAGCTTTCTTT; D gene: NA; J gene: TRBJ1-1; clone size: once; V gene: TRBV2
CDR3 protein: CASSPGGRAEQYF; CDR3 DNA: TGTGCCAGCTCTCCGGGGGGCAGGGCCGAGCAGTACTTC; D gene: NA; J gene: TRBJ2-7; clone size: NA; V gene: TRBV18
CDR3 protein: CASSPDIADVGYTF; CDR3 DNA: TGTGCCAGTAGTCCTGACATCGCGGACGTAGGCTACACCTTC; D gene: NA; J gene: TRBJ1-2; clone size: NA; V gene: TRBV19